This TCR beta chain stems from a study of cytomegalovirus exposure and HLA in healthy donors. General observations from the study: Earlier analysis found most TCR beta V segments productive about 90% or about 30% of the time.

The PCR had 60 Vbeta and 13 Jbeta primers. Study processing details: Later work found around 85 million unique TCR beta chains, with some 11 million shared. Sequencing used immunoSEQ multiplex PCR; TCRdb keeps in-frame clones, though not all of them. That table is the source of V, J and clone size, and D and trimming were worked out from the DNA. The sample yields under 150,000 clones, roughly 60% seen once. The germline V gene has CDR1 MDHEN and CDR2 SYDVKM. V gave up 6 bases and J gave up 7 bases, with 12 bases separating them. The CDR3 is 12 residues long. This clone was recorded a few times. Its specificity is not known. Each donor's status was that of a healthy bone marrow donor.

The clonotype comes from a man in his forties in good health and CMV-seropositive. The chain carries TRBV28 and TRBJ1-1; D might be TRBD1 (6 bases). The specimen was PBMCs. CDR3 DNA: TGTGCCAGCAGCATACAGGGTTATGAAGCTTTCTTT. Translating it yields CASSIQGYEAFF.